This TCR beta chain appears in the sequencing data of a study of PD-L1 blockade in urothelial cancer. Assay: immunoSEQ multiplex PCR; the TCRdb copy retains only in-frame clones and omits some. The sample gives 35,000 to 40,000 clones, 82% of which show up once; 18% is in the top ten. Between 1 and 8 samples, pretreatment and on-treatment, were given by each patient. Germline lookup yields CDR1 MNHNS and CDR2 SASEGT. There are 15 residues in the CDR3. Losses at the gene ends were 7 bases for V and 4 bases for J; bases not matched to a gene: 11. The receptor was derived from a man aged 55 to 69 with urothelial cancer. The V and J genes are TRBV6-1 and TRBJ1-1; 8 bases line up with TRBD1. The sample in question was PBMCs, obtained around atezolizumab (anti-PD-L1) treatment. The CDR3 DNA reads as TGTGCCAGCATAGAATTGACAGGGGTGGCCACTGAAGCTTTCTTT. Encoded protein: CASIELTGVATEAFF.